A selection of T cell receptor beta chains follows, all from one sample in a study of T cells after yellow fever vaccination. TCRdb reanalysed the 5' RACE reads using MiXCR and keeps one entry per CDR3 protein. Here the sample spans 170,000 or so distinct CDR3 sequences, about 6% being singletons. This specimen consisted of CD4+ T cells sorted from PBMCs, obtained on the day of the first yellow fever vaccination. These receptor sequences come from a man aged 18-30 years who received the YFV17D yellow fever vaccine. CDR3s include the opening cysteine and the closing phenylalanine or tryptophan. D genes are given only for firm matches. Clone size appears in some rows only: once, few, many, or a class for an expanded clone.

d_call	j_call	v_call	clone_size	cdr3_nt	cdr3_aa
NA	TRBJ1-1	TRBV15	few	TGTGCCACCAGCGCCTCCCCGGTTCGGGCTTTCTTT	CATSASPVRAFF
NA	TRBJ2-7	TRBV7-9	many	TGTGCCAGCAGCTTGGGGGAGTGGCAGGGGTCCTACGAGCAGTACTTC	CASSLGEWQGSYEQYF
NA	TRBJ1-2	TRBV7-2	many	TGTGCCAGCAGCTCAAGCGGGGGTGGGTACTATGGCTACACCTTC	CASSSSGGGYYGYTF
NA	TRBJ2-1	TRBV7-2	many	TGTGCCAGCAGCTTAGACTCGCAGTCCTACAATGAGCAGTTCTTC	CASSLDSQSYNEQFF
NA	TRBJ1-2	TRBV24-1	many	TGTGCCACTCAGACCAACGGGGCCTTGGATGGCTACACCTTC	CATQTNGALDGYTF
TRBD2	TRBJ2-5	TRBV20-1	few	TGCAGTGCTAGAGATACGGGGGGGCCGGGGACCCAGTACTTC	CSARDTGGPGTQYF
TRBD1	TRBJ1-5	TRBV7-2	few	TGTGCCAGCAGCTCGGGACAGGGCTTCGGCAATCAGCCCCAGCATTTT	CASSSGQGFGNQPQHF
NA	TRBJ1-4	TRBV4-3	many	TGCGCCAGCAGCCAAGAACGAAGGGGGGAAAGACTGTTTTTT	CASSQERRGERLFF
NA	TRBJ2-1	TRBV4-3	NA	TGCGCCAGCAGCCAAGTCAGCGGGCACTACAATGAGCAGTTCTTC	CASSQVSGHYNEQFF
NA	TRBJ1-2	TRBV1	NA	TGCACCAGCAGCCCGCCGGGGGTAGAAGGGTCCAGAGATGGCTACACCTTC	CTSSPPGVEGSRDGYTF
TRBD1	TRBJ2-7	TRBV4-3	few	TGCGCCAGCAGCCGGGACAGGGGTCCCTACGAGCAGTACTTC	CASSRDRGPYEQYF
NA	TRBJ2-7	TRBV5-1	NA	TGCGCCAGCAGCTTGCCCTTAGGGAAGGAGGACTACGAGCAGTACTTC	CASSLPLGKEDYEQYF
NA	TRBJ1-2	TRBV5-4	NA	TGTGCCAGCAGCTTGGTTGGGGATTCTAACTATGGCTACACCTTC	CASSLVGDSNYGYTF
TRBD1	TRBJ1-1	TRBV20-1	few	TGCAGTGCCTCCGGGACAGCGAACACTGAAGCTTTCTTT	CSASGTANTEAFF
NA	TRBJ2-4	TRBV20-1	many	TGCAGTGGGCAGGATGGTTTTACCAAAAACATTCAGTACTTC	CSGQDGFTKNIQYF
NA	TRBJ2-3	TRBV12-3/TRBV12-4	few	TGTGCCAGCATTCTTGGGACTCCGCTAAGGGGAACGCAGTATTTT	CASILGTPLRGTQYF
TRBD1	TRBJ2-1	TRBV7-2	few	TGTGCCAGCAGCTTAGCCAGGGGGCGCGCGAATGAGCAGTTCTTC	CASSLARGRANEQFF
NA	TRBJ1-3	TRBV5-1	few	TGCGCCAGCAGCGAGGGTCAAGGAAACACCATATATTTT	CASSEGQGNTIYF
NA	TRBJ2-7	TRBV6-2/TRBV6-3	many	TGTGCCAGCAGAATCGGGACCGTAACCTACGAGCAGTACTTC	CASRIGTVTYEQYF
NA	TRBJ1-1	TRBV11-2	many	TGTGCCAGCAGCTTAGCGGGGGCAGACCCTAGGACTTTCTTT	CASSLAGADPRTFF
NA	TRBJ1-6	TRBV5-6	many	TGTGCCAGCAGTCAAGAGTATAATTCACCCCTCCACTTT	CASSQEYNSPLHF
NA	TRBJ2-2	TRBV20-1	NA	TGCAGTGCTAGGGGGACAAACACCGGGGAGCTGTTTTTT	CSARGTNTGELFF
NA	TRBJ2-1	TRBV5-1	many	TGCGCCAGCAGCTTACTACCGAACAATGAGCAGTTCTTC	CASSLLPNNEQFF
NA	TRBJ2-6	TRBV5-4	NA	TGTGCCAGCAGCCGCGTAGGGGCCAACGTCCTGACTTTC	CASSRVGANVLTF
NA	TRBJ1-1	TRBV6-2/TRBV6-3	many	TGTGCCAGCAGTTGGGGCGCAGGGAACACTGAAGCTTTCTTT	CASSWGAGNTEAFF
TRBD1	TRBJ1-4	TRBV6-1	NA	TGTGCCAGCAGCCACGGGACAGGGAGAGAAAAACTGTTTTTT	CASSHGTGREKLFF
NA	TRBJ1-4	TRBV4-3	many	TGCGCCAGCAGCCAAGACCCCCAAATTCTGGGGGAAAAACTGTTTTTT	CASSQDPQILGEKLFF
TRBD2	TRBJ2-3	TRBV20-1	many	TGCAGTGCGACGACTAGCGGGGGGCCCCTTGTTACAGATACGCAGTATTTT	CSATTSGGPLVTDTQYF
NA	TRBJ2-5	TRBV2	few	TGTGCCAGCAGTGGACGGGAGACCCAGTACTTC	CASSGRETQYF
TRBD2	TRBJ2-5	TRBV5-1	NA	TGCGCCAGCAGACCCCAGACTAGCGGAACACAAGAGACCCAGTACTTC	CASRPQTSGTQETQYF
NA	TRBJ2-3	TRBV30	NA	TGTGCCTGGAGTCAGGTAACAGATACGCAGTATTTT	CAWSQVTDTQYF
NA	TRBJ2-7	TRBV3-1	many	TGTGCCAGCAGCCAAGACTACAGCTCCTACGAGCAGTACTTC	CASSQDYSSYEQYF
NA	TRBJ2-5	TRBV2	many	TGTGCCAGCAGGGAGAACTCGGGGGAAGAGACCCAGTACTTC	CASRENSGEETQYF